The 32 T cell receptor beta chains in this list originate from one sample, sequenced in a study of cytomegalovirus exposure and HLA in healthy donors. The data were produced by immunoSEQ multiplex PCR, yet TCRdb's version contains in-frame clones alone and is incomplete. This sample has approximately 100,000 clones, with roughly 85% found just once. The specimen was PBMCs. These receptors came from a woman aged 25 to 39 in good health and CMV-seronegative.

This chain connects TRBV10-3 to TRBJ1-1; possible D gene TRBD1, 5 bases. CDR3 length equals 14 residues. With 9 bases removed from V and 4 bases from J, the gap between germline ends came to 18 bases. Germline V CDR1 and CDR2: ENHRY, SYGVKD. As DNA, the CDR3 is TGTGCCATAACTGATCCCAGGGTGCGCACTGAAGCTTTCTTT. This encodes CAITDPRVRTEAFF.

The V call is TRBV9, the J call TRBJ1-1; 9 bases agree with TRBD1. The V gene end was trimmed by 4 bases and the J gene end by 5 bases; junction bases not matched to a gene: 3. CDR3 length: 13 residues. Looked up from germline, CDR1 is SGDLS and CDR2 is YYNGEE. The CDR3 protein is CASSPGQGTEAFF. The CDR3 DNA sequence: TGTGCCAGCAGCCCTGGACAGGGGACTGAAGCTTTCTTT.

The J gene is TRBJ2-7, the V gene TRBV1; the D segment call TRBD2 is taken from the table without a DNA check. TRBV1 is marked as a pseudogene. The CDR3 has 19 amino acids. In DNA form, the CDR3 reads TGCACCAGCAGCCAAGGACTAGCGGGAGCTTATGGGTTCTCCTACGAGCAGTACTTC. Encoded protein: CTSSQGLAGAYGFSYEQYF.

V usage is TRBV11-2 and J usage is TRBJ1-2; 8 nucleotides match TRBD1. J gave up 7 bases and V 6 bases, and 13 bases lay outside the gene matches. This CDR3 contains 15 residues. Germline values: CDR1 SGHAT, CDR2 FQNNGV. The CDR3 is CASSQIRQGPSGYTF. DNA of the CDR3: TGTGCCAGCAGTCAAATAAGACAGGGGCCAAGTGGCTACACCTTC.

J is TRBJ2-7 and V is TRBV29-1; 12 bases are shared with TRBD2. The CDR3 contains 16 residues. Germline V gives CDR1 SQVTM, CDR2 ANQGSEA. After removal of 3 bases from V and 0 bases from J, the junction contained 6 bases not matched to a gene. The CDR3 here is CSVDGLAGGFSYEQYF. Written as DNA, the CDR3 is TGCAGCGTTGATGGGCTAGCGGGGGGGTTCTCCTACGAGCAGTACTTC.

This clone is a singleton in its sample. For the CDR3, the DNA is TGTGCCAGCAGTGTGAGGCCGTCCCTTAACTATGGCTACACCTTC. This encodes CASSVRPSLNYGYTF. The chain employs TRBV6-1 and TRBJ1-2; D is unclear. The germline V gene has CDR1 MNHNS and CDR2 SASEGT. The CDR3 sequence is 15 residues long. V was shortened by 4 bases and J by 1 base, with 13 bases between the two germline ends.

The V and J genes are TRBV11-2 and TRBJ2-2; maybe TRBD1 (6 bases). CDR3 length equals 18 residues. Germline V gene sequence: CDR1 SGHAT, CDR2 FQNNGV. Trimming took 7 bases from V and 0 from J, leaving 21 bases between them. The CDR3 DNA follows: TGTGCCAGCACCCGGATTGGTTTACAGGGATCGAACACCGGGGAGCTGTTTTTT. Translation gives CASTRIGLQGSNTGELFF.

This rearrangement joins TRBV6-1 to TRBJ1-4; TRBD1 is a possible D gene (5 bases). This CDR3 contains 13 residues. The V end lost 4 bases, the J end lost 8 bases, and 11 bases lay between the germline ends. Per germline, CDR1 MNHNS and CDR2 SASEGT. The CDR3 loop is CASSARGGEKLFF. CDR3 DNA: TGTGCCAGCAGTGCAAGGGGTGGGGAAAAACTGTTTTTT.

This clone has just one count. CDR3 sequence: CSVTRTGGSGEQYF. In DNA, the CDR3 is TGCAGCGTAACCCGGACAGGGGGAAGTGGCGAGCAGTACTTC. The chain has TRBV29-1 and TRBJ2-7, with TRBD1 identical over 10 bases. The ends lost 6 bases at V and 6 bases at J; junction bases unmatched: 11. CDR3 length: 14 residues. Germline-derived CDR1 and CDR2 are SQVTM and ANQGSEA.

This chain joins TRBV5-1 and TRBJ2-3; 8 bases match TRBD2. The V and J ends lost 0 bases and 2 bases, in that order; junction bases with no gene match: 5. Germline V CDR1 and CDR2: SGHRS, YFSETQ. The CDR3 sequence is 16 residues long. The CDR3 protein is CASSLGPAGVTDTQYF. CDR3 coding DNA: TGCGCCAGCAGCTTGGGCCCAGCGGGGGTCACAGATACGCAGTATTTT.

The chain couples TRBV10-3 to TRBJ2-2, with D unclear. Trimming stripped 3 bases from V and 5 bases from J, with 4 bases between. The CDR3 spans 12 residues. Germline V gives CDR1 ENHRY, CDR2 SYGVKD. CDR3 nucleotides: TGTGCCATCAGTGACTCTACCGGGGAGCTGTTTTTT. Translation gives CAISDSTGELFF.

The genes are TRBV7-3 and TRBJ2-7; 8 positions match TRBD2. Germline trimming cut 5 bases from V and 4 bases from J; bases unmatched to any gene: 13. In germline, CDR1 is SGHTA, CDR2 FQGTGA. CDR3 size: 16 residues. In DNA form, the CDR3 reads TGTGCCAGCAGCCTTGCTGGTGGCGGGGGGTGGTACGAGCAGTACTTC. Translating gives CASSLAGGGGWYEQYF.

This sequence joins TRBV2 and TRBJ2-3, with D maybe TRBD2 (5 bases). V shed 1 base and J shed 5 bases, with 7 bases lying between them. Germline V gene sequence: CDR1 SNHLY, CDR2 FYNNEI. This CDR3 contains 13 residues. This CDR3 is CASSEGSGDTQYF. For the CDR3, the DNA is TGTGCCAGCAGTGAAGGCAGCGGAGATACGCAGTATTTT. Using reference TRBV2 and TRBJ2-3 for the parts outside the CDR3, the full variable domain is EPEVTQTPSHQVTQMGQEVILRCVPISNHLYFYWYRQILGQKVEFLVSFYNNEISEKSEIFDDQFSVERPDGSNFTLKIRSTKLEDSAMYFCASSEGSGDTQYFGPGTRLTVL.

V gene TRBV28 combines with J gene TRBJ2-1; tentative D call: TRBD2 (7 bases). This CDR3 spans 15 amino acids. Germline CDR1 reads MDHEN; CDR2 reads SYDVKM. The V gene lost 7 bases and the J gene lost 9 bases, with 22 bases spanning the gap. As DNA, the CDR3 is TGTGCCAGCATCCCCGGATCGAGGGGGGGTTTTGAGCAGTTCTTC. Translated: CASIPGSRGGFEQFF.

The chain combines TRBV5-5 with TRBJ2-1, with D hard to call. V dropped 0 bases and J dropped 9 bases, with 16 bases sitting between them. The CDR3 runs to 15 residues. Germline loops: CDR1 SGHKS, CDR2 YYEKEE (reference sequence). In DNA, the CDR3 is TGTGCCAGCAGCTTGGAGAGTCCGGAGTTCGGTGAGCAGTTCTTC. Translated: CASSLESPEFGEQFF.

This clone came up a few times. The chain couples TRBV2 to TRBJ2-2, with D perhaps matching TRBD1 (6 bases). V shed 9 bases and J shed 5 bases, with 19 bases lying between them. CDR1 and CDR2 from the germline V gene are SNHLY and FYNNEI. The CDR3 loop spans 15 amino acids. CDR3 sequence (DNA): TGTGCCAGTAAAGAACAGGGTTTACAAACCGGGGAGCTGTTTTTT. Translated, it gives CASKEQGLQTGELFF.

CDR3 coding DNA: TGTGCCAGCAGCCCGGGGACAGGGACTGAAGAGACCCAGTACTTC. Translating gives CASSPGTGTEETQYF. The chain combines TRBV7-7 with TRBJ2-5, with 9 bases fitting TRBD1. The CDR3 is 15 amino acids. The trim removed 5 bases at V and 3 bases at J, leaving 7 bases unmatched. The germline CDR1 and CDR2 sequences are SSHAT and FNYEAQ (reference sequence).

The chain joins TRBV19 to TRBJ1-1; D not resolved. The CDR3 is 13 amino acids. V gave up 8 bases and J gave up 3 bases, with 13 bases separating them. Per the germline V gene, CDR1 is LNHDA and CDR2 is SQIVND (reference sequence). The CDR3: CASADYGDTEAFF. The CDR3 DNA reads TGTGCCAGTGCCGACTACGGGGACACTGAAGCTTTCTTT.

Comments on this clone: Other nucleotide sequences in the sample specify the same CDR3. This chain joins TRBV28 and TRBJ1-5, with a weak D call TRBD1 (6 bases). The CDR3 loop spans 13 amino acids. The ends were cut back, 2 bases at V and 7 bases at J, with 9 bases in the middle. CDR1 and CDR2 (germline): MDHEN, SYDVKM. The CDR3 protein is CASSLTGGQPQHF. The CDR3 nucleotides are TGTGCCAGCAGTTTAACGGGGGGCCAGCCCCAGCATTTT.

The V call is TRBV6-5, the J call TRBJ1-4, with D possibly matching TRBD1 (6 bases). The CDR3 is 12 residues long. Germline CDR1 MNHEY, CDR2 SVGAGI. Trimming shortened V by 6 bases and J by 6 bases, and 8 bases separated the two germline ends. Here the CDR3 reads CASRRQDEKLFF. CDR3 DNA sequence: TGTGCCAGCAGACGACAGGATGAAAAACTGTTTTTT.

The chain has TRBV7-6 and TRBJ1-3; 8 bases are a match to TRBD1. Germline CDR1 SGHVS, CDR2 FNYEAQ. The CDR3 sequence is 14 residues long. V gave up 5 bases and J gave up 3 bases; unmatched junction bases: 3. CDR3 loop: CASSQGASGNTIYF. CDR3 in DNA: TGTGCCAGCAGCCAGGGGGCTAGTGGAAACACCATATATTTT.

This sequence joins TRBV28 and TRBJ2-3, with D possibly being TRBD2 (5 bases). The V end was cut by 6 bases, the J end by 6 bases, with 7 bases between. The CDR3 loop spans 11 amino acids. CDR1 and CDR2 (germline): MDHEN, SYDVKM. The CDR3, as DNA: TGTGCCAGCAGCGGGGTTGATACGCAGTATTTT. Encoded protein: CASSGVDTQYF.

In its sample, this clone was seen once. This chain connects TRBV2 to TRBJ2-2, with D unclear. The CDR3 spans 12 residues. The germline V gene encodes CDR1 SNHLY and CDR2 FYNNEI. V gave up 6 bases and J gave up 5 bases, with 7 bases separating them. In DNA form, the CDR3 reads TGTGCCAGCAGAGTAGTTACCGGGGAGCTGTTTTTT. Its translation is CASRVVTGELFF.

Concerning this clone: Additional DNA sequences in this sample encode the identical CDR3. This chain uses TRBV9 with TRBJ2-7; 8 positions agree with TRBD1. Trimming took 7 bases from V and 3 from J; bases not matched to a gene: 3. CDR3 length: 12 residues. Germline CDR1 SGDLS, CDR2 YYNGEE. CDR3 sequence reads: CASGTGGYEQYF. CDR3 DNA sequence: TGTGCCAGCGGGACAGGCGGCTACGAGCAGTACTTC.

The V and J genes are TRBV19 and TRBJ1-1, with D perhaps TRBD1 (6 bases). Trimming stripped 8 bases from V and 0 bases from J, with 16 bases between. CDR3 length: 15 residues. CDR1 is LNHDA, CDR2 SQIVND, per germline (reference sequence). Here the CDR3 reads CASGLEGQLNTEAFF. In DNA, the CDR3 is TGTGCCAGTGGCCTGGAAGGACAGTTGAACACTGAAGCTTTCTTT.

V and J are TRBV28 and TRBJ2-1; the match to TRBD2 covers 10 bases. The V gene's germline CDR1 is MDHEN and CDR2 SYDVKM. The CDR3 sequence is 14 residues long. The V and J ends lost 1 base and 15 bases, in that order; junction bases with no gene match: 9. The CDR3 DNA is TGTGCCAGCAGTTTATCAGCGTCTAGCGGGAGTTTGTTCTTC. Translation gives CASSLSASSGSLFF.

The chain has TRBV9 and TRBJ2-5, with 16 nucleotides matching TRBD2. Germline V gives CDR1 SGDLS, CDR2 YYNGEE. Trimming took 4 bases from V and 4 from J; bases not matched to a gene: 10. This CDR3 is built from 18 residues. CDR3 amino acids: CASSPSPGLAGGRETQYF. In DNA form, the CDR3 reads TGTGCCAGCAGCCCATCACCGGGACTAGCGGGGGGGCGAGAGACCCAGTACTTC.

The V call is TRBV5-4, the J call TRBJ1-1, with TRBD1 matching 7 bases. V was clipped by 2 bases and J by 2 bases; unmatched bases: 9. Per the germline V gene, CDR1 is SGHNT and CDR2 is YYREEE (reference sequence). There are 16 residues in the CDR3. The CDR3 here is CASSFSSQGVNTEAFF. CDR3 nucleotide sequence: TGTGCCAGCAGCTTCTCCAGCCAGGGGGTAAACACTGAAGCTTTCTTT.

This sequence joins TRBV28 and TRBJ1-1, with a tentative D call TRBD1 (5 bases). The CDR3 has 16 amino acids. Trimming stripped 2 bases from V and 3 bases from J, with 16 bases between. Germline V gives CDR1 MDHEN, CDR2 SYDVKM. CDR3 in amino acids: CASSLGGRFGDTEAFF. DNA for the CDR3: TGTGCCAGCAGTTTAGGGGGGAGATTTGGGGACACTGAAGCTTTCTTT.

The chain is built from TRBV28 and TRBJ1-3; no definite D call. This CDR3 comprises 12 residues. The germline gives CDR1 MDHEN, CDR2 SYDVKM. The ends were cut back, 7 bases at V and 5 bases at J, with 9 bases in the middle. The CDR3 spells CASTRARNTIYF. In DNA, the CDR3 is TGTGCCAGCACCCGCGCTAGAAACACCATATATTTT.

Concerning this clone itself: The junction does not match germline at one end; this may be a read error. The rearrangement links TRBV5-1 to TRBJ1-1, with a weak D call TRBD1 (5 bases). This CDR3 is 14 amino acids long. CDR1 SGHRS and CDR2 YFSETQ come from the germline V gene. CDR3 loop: CASSLEAGPLAPHF. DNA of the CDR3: TGCGCCAGCAGCTTGGAGGCAGGGCCCCTTGCTCCCCACTTT. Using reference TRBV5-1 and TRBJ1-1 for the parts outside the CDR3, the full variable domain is KAGVTQTPRYLIKTRGQQVTLSCSPISGHRSVSWYQQTPGQGLQFLFEYFSETQRNKGNFPGRFSGRQFSNSRSEMNVSTLELGDSALYLCASSLEAGPLAPHFGQGTRLTVV.

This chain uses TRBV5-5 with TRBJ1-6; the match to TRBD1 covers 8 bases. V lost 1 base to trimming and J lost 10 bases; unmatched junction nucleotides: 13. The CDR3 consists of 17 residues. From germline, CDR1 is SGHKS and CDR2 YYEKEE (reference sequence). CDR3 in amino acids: CASSLRTGLLVNSPLHF. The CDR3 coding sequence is TGTGCCAGCAGCTTGAGGACAGGGCTTTTGGTAAACTCACCCCTCCACTTT.